Listed here are 11 T cell receptor beta chains from one sample, sequenced in a study of PD-1 blockade in classical Hodgkin lymphoma. TCRdb's table, derived via immunoSEQ multiplex PCR, lists solely in-frame clones and lacks some. The sample includes about 30,000 clones, 65% to 90% seen only once; the top ten take roughly 2.2%. Following autologous stem cell transplantation, relapse occurred in every patient, and exposure to brentuximab vedotin varied. Researchers used magnetic negative selection to pull out pure CD4+ T cells from thawed PBMCs. Sequenced here: CD4+ T cells from blood, sampled at baseline. These TCRs come from a human donor with classical Hodgkin lymphoma.

This clone was observed a handful of times. The genes are TRBV11-2 and TRBJ1-2; D is undetermined. V shed 5 bases and J shed 3 bases, with 7 bases lying between them. The CDR3 runs 12 residues. Germline V lookup: CDR1 SGHAT, CDR2 FQNNGV. CDR3 sequence: CASSPGDYGYTF. The CDR3 nucleotides read TGTGCCAGCAGCCCAGGAGACTATGGCTACACCTTC.

The chain joins TRBV6-5 to TRBJ2-7; tentatively, D is TRBD1 (5 bases). Germline V gene sequence: CDR1 MNHEY, CDR2 SVGAGI. The V end lost 0 bases, the J end lost 0 bases, and 12 bases lay between the germline ends. The CDR3 consists of 16 residues. For the CDR3, the DNA is TGTGCCAGCAGTTACTCGGGTAGGGGCAGCTCCTACGAGCAGTACTTC. Its translation: CASSYSGRGSSYEQYF.

This rearrangement joins TRBV6-6 to TRBJ1-5; D not resolved. The CDR3 extends over 11 amino acids. The ends were cut back, 8 bases at V and 7 bases at J, with 9 bases in the middle. Per germline, CDR1 MNHNY and CDR2 SVGAGI (reference sequence). The CDR3 protein is CASSHGQPQHF. For the CDR3, the DNA is TGTGCCAGCTCCCATGGGCAGCCCCAGCATTTT.

This sequence joins TRBV19 and TRBJ2-3; D remains ambiguous. Trimming removed 4 bases from V and 4 bases from J, with 9 bases in between. Per the germline V gene, CDR1 is LNHDA and CDR2 is SQIVND (reference sequence). The CDR3 totals 13 residues. CDR3 bases: TGTGCCAGTAGTAACCCGGCCCCAGATACGCAGTATTTT. Protein product: CASSNPAPDTQYF.

The chain is built from TRBV11-2 and TRBJ1-5; TRBD1 matches at 8 bases. The CDR3 is 17 amino acids. The germline V gene encodes CDR1 SGHAT and CDR2 FQNNGV. V shed 5 bases and J 0 bases; nucleotides not matched to a gene: 9. The CDR3: CASSPRGDRSSNQPQHF. The CDR3 DNA reads as TGTGCCAGCAGCCCCCGAGGGGACAGGAGTAGCAATCAGCCCCAGCATTTT.

The chain uses TRBV5-1 and TRBJ2-3, with 9 positions matching TRBD2. This CDR3 region has 16 residues. The germline CDR1 and CDR2 sequences are SGHRS and YFSETQ. V shed 2 bases and J 1 base; nucleotides not matched to a gene: 5. In DNA form, the CDR3 reads TGCGCCAGCAGCTTAAGACTAGCGGACCGCACAGATACGCAGTATTTT. It is translated as CASSLRLADRTDTQYF.

This sequence joins TRBV13 and TRBJ2-7; TRBD1 agrees at 7 bases. V dropped 4 bases and J dropped 4; count of bases not matched to a gene: 4. Germline CDR1 is PRHDT and CDR2 is FYEKMQ (reference sequence). The CDR3 has 13 residues. The CDR3 DNA sequence: TGTGCCAGCAGCTGGGACAGAGCTTACGAGCAGTACTTC. Protein sequence: CASSWDRAYEQYF. Using reference TRBV13 and TRBJ2-7 for the parts outside the CDR3, the full variable domain is AAGVIQSPRHLIKEKRETATLKCYPIPRHDTVYWYQQGPGQDPQFLISFYEKMQSDKGSIPDRFSAQQFSDYHSELNMSSLELGDSALYFCASSWDRAYEQYFGPGTRLTVT.

The chain joins TRBV2 to TRBJ1-5; a weak D match, TRBD1 (6 bases). The ends were cut back, 5 bases at V and 7 bases at J, with 15 bases in the middle. In germline, CDR1 is SNHLY, CDR2 FYNNEI. The CDR3 has 14 residues. CDR3 nucleotides: TGTGCCAGCAGTCCTGAAAGAGGGGGGCAGCCCCAGCATTTT. Its protein is CASSPERGGQPQHF.

J is TRBJ2-1 and V is TRBV30, with 8 bases fitting TRBD2. The CDR3 is 13 amino acids. CDR1 GTSNPN and CDR2 SVGIG come from the germline V gene (reference sequence). Trimming took 5 bases from V and 0 from J; bases not matched to a gene: 0. The DNA of the CDR3 is TGTGCCTGGGGGACTAGCTCCTACAATGAGCAGTTCTTC. Protein product: CAWGTSSYNEQFF.

V and J are TRBV10-1 and TRBJ1-1; 9 nucleotides agree with TRBD1. V was pared by 4 bases and J by 1 base, with 7 bases of the junction left unmatched. Germline V gene lookup returns CDR1 WNHNN and CDR2 SYGVQD (reference sequence). The CDR3 sequence is 16 residues long. This CDR3 is CASSARTGVRNTEAFF. In nucleotides, the CDR3 is TGCGCCAGCAGTGCCCGGACAGGGGTCCGGAACACTGAAGCTTTCTTT.

J is TRBJ2-5 and V is TRBV4-2; D ambiguous. The last part of the DNA fits TRBJ2-7 better; the J call may be wrong. The CDR3 consists of 15 residues. Germline CDR1 LGHNA, CDR2 YNFKEQ. The CDR3 protein is CASSQETTRVYEQYF. The CDR3 bases are TGTGCCAGCAGCCAGGAGACAACCCGAGTCTACGAGCAGTACTTC.